This T cell receptor beta chain stems from a study of T cell responses to AZD1222 COVID-19 vaccine. The data were produced by immunoSEQ multiplex PCR, yet TCRdb's version contains in-frame clones alone and is incomplete. The sample shows about 130,000 clones, approximately 91% of them seen only once. V gave up 6 bases and J gave up 3 bases, with 11 bases separating them. This CDR3 is built from 13 residues. This TCR was recovered from an adult in good health. The J gene is TRBJ1-2, the V gene TRBV12-3 or TRBV12-4; D uncertain. Sequencing was performed on peripheral blood, taken on day 0 of AZD1222 vaccination. For the CDR3, the DNA is TGTGCCAGCAGCTTACAGACATACTATGGCTACACCTTC. Its protein is CASSLQTYYGYTF.